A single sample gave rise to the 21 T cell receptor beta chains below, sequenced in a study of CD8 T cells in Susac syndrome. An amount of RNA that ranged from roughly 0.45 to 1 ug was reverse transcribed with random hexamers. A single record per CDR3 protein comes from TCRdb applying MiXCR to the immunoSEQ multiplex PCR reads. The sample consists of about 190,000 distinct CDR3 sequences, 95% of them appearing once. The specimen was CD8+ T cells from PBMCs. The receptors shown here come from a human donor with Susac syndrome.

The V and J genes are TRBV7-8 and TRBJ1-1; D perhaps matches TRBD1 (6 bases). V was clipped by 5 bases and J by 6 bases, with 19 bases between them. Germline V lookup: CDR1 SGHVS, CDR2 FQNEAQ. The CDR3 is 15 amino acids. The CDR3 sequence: CASSPSGGGRPEAFF. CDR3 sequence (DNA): TGTGCCAGCAGCCCAAGTGGGGGGGGGCGACCTGAAGCTTTCTTT.

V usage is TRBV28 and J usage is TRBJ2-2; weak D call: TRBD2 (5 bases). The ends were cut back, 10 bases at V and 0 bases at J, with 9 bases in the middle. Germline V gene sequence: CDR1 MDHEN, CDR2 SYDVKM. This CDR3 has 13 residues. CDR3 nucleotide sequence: TGTGCCATATCCGGGGCGAACACCGGGGAGCTGTTTTTT. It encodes CAISGANTGELFF.

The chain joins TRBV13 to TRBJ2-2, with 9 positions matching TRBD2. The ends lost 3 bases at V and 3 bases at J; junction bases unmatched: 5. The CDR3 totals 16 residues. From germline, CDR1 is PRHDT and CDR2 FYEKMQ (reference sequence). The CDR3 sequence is CASSFPSGAYTGELFF. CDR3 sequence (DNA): TGTGCCAGCAGCTTCCCTAGCGGGGCCTACACCGGGGAGCTGTTTTTT.

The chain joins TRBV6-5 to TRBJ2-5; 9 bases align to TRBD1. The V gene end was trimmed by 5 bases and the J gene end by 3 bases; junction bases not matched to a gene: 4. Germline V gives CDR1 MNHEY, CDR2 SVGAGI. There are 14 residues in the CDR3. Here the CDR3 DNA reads TGTGCCAGCAGTCATCGACAGGGGGAAGAGACCCAGTACTTC. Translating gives CASSHRQGEETQYF.

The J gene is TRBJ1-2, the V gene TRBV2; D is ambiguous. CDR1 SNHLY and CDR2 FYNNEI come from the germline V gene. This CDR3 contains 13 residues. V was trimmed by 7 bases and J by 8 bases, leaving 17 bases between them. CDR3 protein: CASTGALGKGYTF. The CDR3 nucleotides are TGTGCCAGCACAGGCGCCTTGGGTAAGGGCTACACCTTC. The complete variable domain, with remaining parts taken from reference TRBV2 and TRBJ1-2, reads EPEVTQTPSHQVTQMGQEVILRCVPISNHLYFYWYRQILGQKVEFLVSFYNNEISEKSEIFDDQFSVERPDGSNFTLKIRSTKLEDSAMYFCASTGALGKGYTFGSGTRLTVV.

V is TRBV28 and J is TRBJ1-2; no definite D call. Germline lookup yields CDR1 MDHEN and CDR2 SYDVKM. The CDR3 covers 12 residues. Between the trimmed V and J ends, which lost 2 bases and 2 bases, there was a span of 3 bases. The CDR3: CASSLKNYGYTF. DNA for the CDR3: TGTGCCAGCAGTTTAAAGAACTATGGCTACACCTTC.

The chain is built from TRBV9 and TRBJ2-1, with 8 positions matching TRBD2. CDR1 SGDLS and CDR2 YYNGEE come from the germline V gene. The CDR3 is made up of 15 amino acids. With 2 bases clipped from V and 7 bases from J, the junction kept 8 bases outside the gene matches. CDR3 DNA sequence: TGTGCCAGCAGCGTCGCGGGGGGCCGTGGTAATGAGCAGTTCTTC. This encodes CASSVAGGRGNEQFF.

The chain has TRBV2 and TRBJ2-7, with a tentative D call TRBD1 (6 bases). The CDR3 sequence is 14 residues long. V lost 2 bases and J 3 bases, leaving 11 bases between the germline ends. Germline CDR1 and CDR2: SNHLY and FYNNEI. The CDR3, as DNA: TGTGCCAGCAGTGAATGGGACACCAACTACGAGCAGTACTTC. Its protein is CASSEWDTNYEQYF.

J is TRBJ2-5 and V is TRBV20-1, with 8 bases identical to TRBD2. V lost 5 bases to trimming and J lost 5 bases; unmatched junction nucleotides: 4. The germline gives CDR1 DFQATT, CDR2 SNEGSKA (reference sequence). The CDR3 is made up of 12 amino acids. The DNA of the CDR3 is TGCAGTGCTGGGGGACTAGGCGAGACCCAGTACTTC. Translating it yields CSAGGLGETQYF.

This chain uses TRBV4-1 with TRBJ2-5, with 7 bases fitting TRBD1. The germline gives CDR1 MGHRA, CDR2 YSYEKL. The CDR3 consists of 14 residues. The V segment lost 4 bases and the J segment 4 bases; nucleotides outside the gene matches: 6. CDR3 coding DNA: TGCGCCAGCAGCCGAACAGGGGCGCTAGAGACCCAGTACTTC. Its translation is CASSRTGALETQYF.

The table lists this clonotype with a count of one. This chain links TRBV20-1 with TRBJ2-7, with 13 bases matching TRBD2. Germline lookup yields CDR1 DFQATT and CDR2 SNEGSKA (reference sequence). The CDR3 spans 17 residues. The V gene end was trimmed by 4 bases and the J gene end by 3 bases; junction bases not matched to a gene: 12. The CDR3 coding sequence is TGCAGTGCTACCCGGACTAGCGGGGGACCCCTAGTCTACGAGCAGTACTTC. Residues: CSATRTSGGPLVYEQYF.

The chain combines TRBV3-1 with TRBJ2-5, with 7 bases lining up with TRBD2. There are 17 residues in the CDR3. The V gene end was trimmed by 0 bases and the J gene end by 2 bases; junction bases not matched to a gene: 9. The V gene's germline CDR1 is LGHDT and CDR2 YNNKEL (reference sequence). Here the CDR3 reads CASSQDGSSGGQETQYF. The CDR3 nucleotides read TGTGCCAGCAGCCAAGATGGTTCTAGCGGAGGGCAAGAGACCCAGTACTTC.

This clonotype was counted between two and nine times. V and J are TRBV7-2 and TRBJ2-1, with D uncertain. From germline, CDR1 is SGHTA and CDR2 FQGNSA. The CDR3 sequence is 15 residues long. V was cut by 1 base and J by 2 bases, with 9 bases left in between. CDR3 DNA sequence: TGTGCCAGCAGCTTAGGTCACTCCACCTACAATGAGCAGTTCTTC. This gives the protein CASSLGHSTYNEQFF.

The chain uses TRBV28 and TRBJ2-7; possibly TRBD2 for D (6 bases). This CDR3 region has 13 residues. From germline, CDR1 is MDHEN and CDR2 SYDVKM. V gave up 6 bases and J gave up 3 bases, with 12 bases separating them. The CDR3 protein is CASRDGGNYEQYF. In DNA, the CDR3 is TGTGCCAGCAGGGACGGGGGAAACTACGAGCAGTACTTC.

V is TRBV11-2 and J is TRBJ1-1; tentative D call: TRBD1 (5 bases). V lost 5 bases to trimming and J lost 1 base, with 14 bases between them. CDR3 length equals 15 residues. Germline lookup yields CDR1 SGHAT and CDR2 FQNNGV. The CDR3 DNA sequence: TGTGCCAGCAGCCTCCGGGAAGGGGAGAACACTGAAGCTTTCTTT. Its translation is CASSLREGENTEAFF.

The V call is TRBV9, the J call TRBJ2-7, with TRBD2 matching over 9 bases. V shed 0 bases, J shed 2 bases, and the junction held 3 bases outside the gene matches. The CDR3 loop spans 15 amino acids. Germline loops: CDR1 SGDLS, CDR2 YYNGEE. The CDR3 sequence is CASSVGVAGAYEQYF. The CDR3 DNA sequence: TGTGCCAGCAGCGTAGGAGTAGCGGGAGCCTACGAGCAGTACTTC. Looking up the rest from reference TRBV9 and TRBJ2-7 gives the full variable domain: DSGVTQTPKHLITATGQRVTLRCSPRSGDLSVYWYQQSLDQGLQFLIQYYNGEERAKGNILERFSAQQFPDLHSELNLSSLELGDSALYFCASSVGVAGAYEQYFGPGTRLTVT.

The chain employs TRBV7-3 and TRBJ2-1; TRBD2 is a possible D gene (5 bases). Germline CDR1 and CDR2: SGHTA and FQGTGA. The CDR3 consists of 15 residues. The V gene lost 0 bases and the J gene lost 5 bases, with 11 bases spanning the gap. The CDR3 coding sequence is TGTGCCAGCAGCTTAACGGGTTCTAGCAACAATGAGCAGTTCTTC. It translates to CASSLTGSSNNEQFF.

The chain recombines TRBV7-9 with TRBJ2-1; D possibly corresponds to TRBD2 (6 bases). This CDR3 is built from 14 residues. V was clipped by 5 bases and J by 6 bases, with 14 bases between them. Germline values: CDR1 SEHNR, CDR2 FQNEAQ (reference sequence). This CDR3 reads CASSRSGESNEQFF. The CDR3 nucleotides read TGTGCCAGCAGCCGGTCGGGGGAAAGCAATGAGCAGTTCTTC.

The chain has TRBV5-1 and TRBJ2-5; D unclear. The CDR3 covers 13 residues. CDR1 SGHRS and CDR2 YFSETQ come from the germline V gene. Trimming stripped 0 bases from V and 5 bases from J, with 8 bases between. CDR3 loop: CASSLAVGETQYF. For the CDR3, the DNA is TGCGCCAGCAGCTTGGCAGTAGGTGAGACCCAGTACTTC.

The CDR3 loop is CASRQGLADQETQYF. CDR3 DNA: TGTGCCAGCAGGCAGGGACTAGCGGACCAAGAGACCCAGTACTTC. J is TRBJ2-5 and V is TRBV6-5; the match to TRBD2 covers 11 bases. J lost 0 bases, V lost 6 bases, and 3 bases had no gene match. CDR1 and CDR2 from the germline V gene are MNHEY and SVGAGI. The CDR3 runs 15 residues.

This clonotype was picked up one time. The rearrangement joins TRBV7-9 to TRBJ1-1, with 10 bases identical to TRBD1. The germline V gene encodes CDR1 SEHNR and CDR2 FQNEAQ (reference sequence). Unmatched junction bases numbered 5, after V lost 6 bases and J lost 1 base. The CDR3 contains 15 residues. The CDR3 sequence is CASSRQGAGNTEAFF. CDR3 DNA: TGTGCCAGCAGTAGACAGGGGGCGGGGAACACTGAAGCTTTCTTT.